This T cell receptor beta chain derives from a study of response to subunit inactivated influenza vaccine. Broader study findings: Only a handful of new T cells, the authors suggested, are recruited with each seasonal influenza vaccination.

This clonotype has just a few counts. Its target is unknown. Trimming at V came to 4 bases and at J to 4 bases, leaving 4 bases not matched to a gene. The CDR3 length is 15 residues. Germline V gene sequence: CDR1 SGHRS, CDR2 YFSETQ. In TCRdb, the RT-PCR reads were re-called with MiXCR into one record per CDR3 protein. The sample contains approximately 290,000 distinct CDR3 sequences, approximately 23% of which appear only once. Sample: PBMCs from blood, taken around 22 months after vaccination. This TCR derives from a man aged 45-69 years who received an inactivated influenza vaccine. The rearrangement uses TRBV5-1 and TRBJ1-6, with 8 bases fitting TRBD1. The CDR3 nucleotides are TGCGCCAGCAGCAGGGGACAGGCTTATAATTCACCCCTCCACTTT. It yields the protein CASSRGQAYNSPLHF.